This TCR beta chain derives from a study of OX40 agonist ivuxolimab in advanced cancers. Whole-study context: Ivuxolimab, an agonistic anti-OX40 (CD134) antibody, was given to patients. Patients in dose escalation had liver, melanoma, kidney or head and neck cancers. Study observations and caveats: There were, on average, more expanded clones in CD8+ T cells than in CD4+.

TCRdb's table, derived via immunoSEQ multiplex PCR, lists solely in-frame clones and lacks some. This table has about 49,000 clones, roughly 90% appearing once. Germline values: CDR1 SGHRS, CDR2 YFSETQ. J lost 5 bases, V lost 5 bases, and 7 bases had no gene match. This CDR3 comprises 15 residues. Comment on this clone: Its specificity is unknown.

This specimen consisted of CD4+ or CD8+ T cells sorted from blood, obtained in a trial of the OX40 agonist ivuxolimab. This sequence originates from an adult with an advanced solid tumor such as melanoma, head and neck, liver or kidney cancer. The chain combines TRBV5-1 with TRBJ2-1; TRBD2 matches 10 bases. The CDR3 bases are TGCGCCAGCAGATACTTAGCGGGAGGAAACAATGAGCAGTTCTTC. It specifies CASRYLAGGNNEQFF.